Shown below are 31 T cell receptor beta chains from a single sample sequenced in a study of shared clonotypes between healthy human individuals (dated by TCRdb to the early 2020s). The receptor library was made with the immunoSEQ multiplex PCR assay. The table comes from immuneACCESS by way of TCRdb, which keeps in-frame sequences with V and J called. Part of the clones is missing from these tables; in studies checked, under half for an unresolved V gene and the rest for unknown reasons. For this sample there are roughly 1,100,000 clones; around four fifths appear just once. Together, the top ten hold about 1.5% of the sample. The specimen was memory CD4+ T cells sorted from blood. This sample's cell subset or site label indicates: CD45RA-negative fraction. All receptors derive from a man between 18 and 29 years old in good health.

The CDR3 nucleotides are TGTGCCAGCAGCAGAGGGGCGGGGTACAATGAGCAGTTCTTC. Translating it yields CASSRGAGYNEQFF. The chain uses TRBV21-1 and TRBJ2-1; the D segment call TRBD2 is taken from the table without a DNA check. TRBV21-1 is flagged as a pseudogene. There are 14 residues in the CDR3.

The V and J genes are TRBV5-6 and TRBJ2-5, with D uncertain. The better agreement between TRBJ2-7 and the DNA end casts doubt on the J call. CDR3 length equals 12 residues. The germline V gene has CDR1 SGHDT and CDR2 YYEEEE. In nucleotides, the CDR3 is TGTGCCAGCAGCCTTCTCGGCCACGAGCAGTACTTC. It translates to CASSLLGHEQYF.

This clone appeared once. This chain uses TRBV10-3 with TRBJ1-2, with 7 nucleotides matching TRBD1. From germline, CDR1 is ENHRY and CDR2 SYGVKD. With 7 bases clipped from V and 4 bases from J, the junction kept 9 bases outside the gene matches. This CDR3 is 14 amino acids long. This CDR3 is CAIKTSQGGYGYTF. The CDR3 nucleotides are TGTGCCATCAAGACATCGCAGGGGGGCTATGGCTACACCTTC.

This clone was detected a few times. The chain is built from TRBV11-2 and TRBJ1-1; D unclear. Trimming stripped 2 bases from V and 4 bases from J, with 11 bases between. The germline gives CDR1 SGHAT, CDR2 FQNNGV. This CDR3 has 14 residues. The CDR3 coding sequence is TGTGCCAGCAGCTTAATGGAGGGCCGCACTGAAGCTTTCTTT. Residues: CASSLMEGRTEAFF.

This clone was seen repeatedly, ten times or more. The V call is TRBV27, the J call TRBJ1-5; TRBD1 agrees at 9 bases. V gave up 6 bases and J gave up 7 bases; unmatched junction bases: 10. This CDR3 comprises 15 residues. Per germline, CDR1 MNHEY and CDR2 SMNVEV (reference sequence). Here the CDR3 reads CASRGTGLDRQPQHF. DNA for the CDR3: TGTGCCAGCAGGGGGACAGGGTTGGATCGGCAGCCCCAGCATTTT.

The chain is built from TRBV4-1 and TRBJ2-2; TRBD2 agrees at 8 bases. Germline V CDR1 and CDR2: MGHRA, YSYEKL. V shed 0 bases and J 2 bases; nucleotides not matched to a gene: 5. The CDR3 spans 17 residues. The CDR3 sequence is CASSQDIAGLNTGELFF. The DNA for the CDR3 is TGCGCCAGCAGCCAAGACATAGCGGGACTAAACACCGGGGAGCTGTTTTTT.

This clone was detected a few times. This chain links TRBV5-1 with TRBJ1-6; 7 nucleotides line up with TRBD1. V gave up 3 bases and J gave up 6 bases; unmatched junction bases: 9. Per germline, CDR1 SGHRS and CDR2 YFSETQ. CDR3 length: 16 amino acids. The CDR3 DNA is TGCGCCAGCAGCTCCCAGGGGGGATGGGGTAATTCACCCCTCCACTTT. Protein: CASSSQGGWGNSPLHF.

The chain combines TRBV6-5 with TRBJ1-2; a weak D match, TRBD1 (5 bases). Germline V gene sequence: CDR1 MNHEY, CDR2 SVGAGI. The CDR3 is made up of 13 amino acids. Trimming pared 6 bases from V and 2 bases from J, leaving 10 bases between. This CDR3 is CASRVGLNYGYTF. The CDR3 DNA follows: TGTGCCAGCAGGGTGGGACTCAACTATGGCTACACCTTC.

The chain links TRBV9 to TRBJ2-7, with D unclear. Trimming shortened V by 0 bases and J by 7 bases, and 11 bases separated the two germline ends. This CDR3 spans 13 amino acids. The V gene's germline CDR1 is SGDLS and CDR2 YYNGEE. CDR3 residues: CASSVVGSGEQYF. The DNA for the CDR3 is TGTGCCAGCAGCGTAGTAGGTTCTGGTGAGCAGTACTTC.

This clone occurred a few times. The chain recombines TRBV19 with TRBJ2-1, with 7 positions matching TRBD1. With V trimmed by 6 bases and J by 6 bases, 5 bases remained unmatched. The CDR3 has 13 residues. The germline V gene encodes CDR1 LNHDA and CDR2 SQIVND (reference sequence). The DNA for the CDR3 is TGTGCCAGTAGGGAGGCAGGGGGCAATGAGCAGTTCTTC. Protein sequence: CASREAGGNEQFF.

V usage is TRBV25-1 and J usage is TRBJ1-2, with D uncertain. This CDR3 comprises 12 residues. The germline CDR1 and CDR2 sequences are MGHDK and SYGVNS. Between the trimmed V and J ends, which lost 5 bases and 8 bases, there was a span of 12 bases. CDR3 region: CASSRLTEGYTF. The CDR3 DNA follows: TGTGCCAGCAGTCGCCTAACGGAGGGCTACACCTTC.

This clone has more than one count but fewer than ten. The chain couples TRBV28 to TRBJ1-2, with 7 bases that match TRBD1. CDR1 MDHEN and CDR2 SYDVKM come from the germline V gene. CDR3 length equals 16 residues. The junction had 14 bases not matched to a gene; V was cut back by 5 bases and J by 5 bases. The CDR3 sequence is CASSLSSGTVVYGYTF. DNA for the CDR3: TGTGCCAGCAGTCTTTCCTCCGGGACAGTTGTGTATGGCTACACCTTC.

As regards this clone: A read error may be the cause here, since a much bigger clone is one base away. The V and J genes are TRBV11-3 and TRBJ2-2, with unresolved D. Trimming shortened V by 1 base and J by 0 bases, and 3 bases separated the two germline ends. This CDR3 is built from 14 residues. CDR1 and CDR2 (germline): SGHNT, YENEEA. The CDR3 region has the DNA TGTGCCAGCAGCTTAGGTGCGAACACCGGGGAGCTGTTTTTT. This codes for CASSLGANTGELFF. Together with reference TRBV11-3 and TRBJ2-2, the CDR3 gives the full variable domain: EAGVVQSPRYKIIEKKQPVAFWCNPISGHNTLYWYLQNLGQGPELLIRYENEEAVDDSQLPKDRFSAERLKGVDSTLKIQPAELGDSAVYLCASSLGANTGELFFGEGSRLTVL.

To note about this clone: At one end, the junction sequence differs from germline, possibly due to a read error. The chain employs TRBV2 and TRBJ1-1, with 7 bases identical to TRBD1. This CDR3 is built from 14 residues. CDR1 and CDR2 from the germline V gene are SNHLY and FYNNEI. Written as DNA, the CDR3 is TGTGCCAGCAGCGAAGGACAGGTGGGCACTGAAGCTTTCTTT. It codes for CASSEGQVGTEAFF.

This sequence joins TRBV7-6 and TRBJ2-1; TRBD2 agrees at 10 bases. V gave up 3 bases and J gave up 0 bases; unmatched junction bases: 5. Germline V gives CDR1 SGHVS, CDR2 FNYEAQ. The CDR3 is 17 amino acids. This chain's CDR3 is CASSFPSGGSSYNEQFF. CDR3 bases: TGTGCCAGCAGCTTTCCTAGCGGGGGCTCCTCCTACAATGAGCAGTTCTTC.

J is TRBJ1-1 and V is TRBV11-2; D remains ambiguous. Trimming removed 6 bases from V and 1 base from J, with 15 bases in between. The CDR3 totals 15 residues. Germline CDR1 reads SGHAT; CDR2 reads FQNNGV. The CDR3 is CASRRSTHPNTEAFF. The CDR3 DNA is TGTGCCAGCAGACGGAGTACCCACCCGAACACTGAAGCTTTCTTT.

The V and J genes are TRBV4-3 and TRBJ2-2; D remains unclear. From germline, CDR1 is LGHNA and CDR2 YSLEER. The length of the CDR3 is 15 residues. V lost 4 bases to trimming and J lost 3 bases, with 12 bases between them. CDR3 region: CASSLRVGYTGELFF. For the CDR3, the DNA is TGCGCCAGCAGCCTACGCGTGGGGTACACCGGGGAGCTGTTTTTT.

This chain links TRBV28 with TRBJ1-2, with D tentatively TRBD1 (5 bases). This CDR3 is built from 14 residues. V was trimmed by 4 bases and J by 2 bases, leaving 11 bases between them. Germline V lookup: CDR1 MDHEN, CDR2 SYDVKM. CDR3 bases: TGTGCCAGCAGTTCCCCCGGGACCAACTATGGCTACACCTTC. Its protein is CASSSPGTNYGYTF.

The V call is TRBV7-8, the J call TRBJ2-1, with 9 bases aligning to TRBD1. There are 13 residues in the CDR3. The V gene end was trimmed by 5 bases and the J gene end by 13 bases; junction bases not matched to a gene: 9. The germline V gene encodes CDR1 SGHVS and CDR2 FQNEAQ. The CDR3, as DNA: TGTGCCAGCAGCCTCTACCAACAGGGGGCTCAGTTCTTC. Amino acid sequence: CASSLYQQGAQFF.

For this clone: Since a far larger clone is one base different, this is likely a read error. This same CDR3 is encoded by further DNA sequences in the sample. The genes are TRBV7-2 and TRBJ2-3; TRBD2 matches at 9 bases. CDR3 length: 14 amino acids. Germline values: CDR1 SGHTA, CDR2 FQGNSA. V lost 5 bases to trimming and J lost 2 bases; unmatched junction nucleotides: 2. CDR3: CASSPGLATDTQYF. As DNA, the CDR3 is TGTGCCAGCAGCCCGGGACTAGCCACAGATACGCAGTATTTT. Supplemented by reference TRBV7-2 and TRBJ2-3, the full variable domain reads GAGVSQSPSNKVTEKGKDVELRCDPISGHTALYWYRQSLGQGLEFLIYFQGNSAPDKSGLPSDRFSAERTGGSVSTLTIQRTQQEDSAVYLCASSPGLATDTQYFGPGTRLTVL.

The DNA of the CDR3 is TGTGCCAGCAGGATTCAAGGAGATACGCAGTATTTT. This encodes CASRIQGDTQYF. The chain carries TRBV2 and TRBJ2-3; D is unclear. V gave up 6 bases and J gave up 5 bases, with 9 bases separating them. Germline CDR1 SNHLY, CDR2 FYNNEI. The CDR3 extends over 12 amino acids.

A word on this clone: The sample carries other DNA sequences with the same CDR3. This chain links TRBV5-1 with TRBJ2-1, with a weak D call TRBD2 (5 bases). The CDR3 is 13 residues long. Trimming cost V 0 bases and J 8 bases, with 9 bases left between them. Per germline, CDR1 SGHRS and CDR2 YFSETQ. The CDR3 coding sequence is TGCGCCAGCAGCTTGGGAGGGCCTGATGAGCAGTTCTTC. Translated: CASSLGGPDEQFF.

The J gene is TRBJ2-1, the V gene TRBV5-6, with 9 nucleotides matching TRBD1. This CDR3 is built from 15 residues. The ends lost 3 bases at V and 7 bases at J; junction bases unmatched: 8. Per germline, CDR1 SGHDT and CDR2 YYEEEE. CDR3 DNA: TGTGCCAGCAGCTCTATACAGGGGGCAGGGAATGAGCAGTTCTTC. Encoded protein: CASSSIQGAGNEQFF. The full variable domain, rest sourced from reference TRBV5-6 and TRBJ2-1, is DAGVTQSPTHLIKTRGQQVTLRCSPKSGHDTVSWYQQALGQGPQFIFQYYEEEERQRGNFPDRFSGHQFPNYSSELNVNALLLGDSALYLCASSSIQGAGNEQFFGPGTRLTVL.

This sequence joins TRBV5-1 and TRBJ2-7, with TRBD2 identical over 12 bases. Per germline, CDR1 SGHRS and CDR2 YFSETQ. The CDR3 is made up of 16 amino acids. V was clipped by 0 bases and J by 3 bases; unmatched bases: 4. In DNA form, the CDR3 reads TGCGCCAGCAGCTTGGAGGCGACTAGCGGGGGCTACGAGCAGTACTTC. Translating gives CASSLEATSGGYEQYF.

The chain recombines TRBV5-1 with TRBJ2-5; the match to TRBD2 covers 11 bases. Trimming cost V 5 bases and J 5 bases; bases outside gene matches: 5. Looked up from germline, CDR1 is SGHRS and CDR2 is YFSETQ. This CDR3 is built from 14 residues. CDR3 in amino acids: CASSLAGGPETQYF. In DNA form, the CDR3 reads TGCGCCAGCAGTTTAGCGGGGGGGCCTGAGACCCAGTACTTC.

The chain is built from TRBV9 and TRBJ2-4, with no clear D. Germline V gives CDR1 SGDLS, CDR2 YYNGEE. The V and J ends lost 4 bases and 9 bases respectively, with 11 bases between them. The CDR3 has 12 amino acids. CDR3 amino acids: CASSNMAGIQYF. The CDR3 coding sequence is TGTGCCAGCAGCAACATGGCTGGCATTCAGTACTTC.

V is TRBV6-4 and J is TRBJ2-7, with TRBD1 matching 9 bases. This CDR3 comprises 15 residues. The germline V gene has CDR1 MRHNA and CDR2 SNTAGT. V shed 11 bases, J shed 5 bases, and the junction held 16 bases outside the gene matches. For the CDR3, the DNA is TGTGCCTCTACTGGGGCGGGGACAGGGATCCACGAGCAGTACTTC. Residues: CASTGAGTGIHEQYF.

CDR3 protein: CASRRRGSYEQYF. The CDR3 DNA is TGTGCCAGCAGACGTCGTGGCAGTTACGAGCAGTACTTC. The chain combines TRBV27 with TRBJ2-7; D not certain. The CDR3 contains 13 residues. In germline, CDR1 is MNHEY, CDR2 SMNVEV (reference sequence). Trimming took off 6 bases at V and 4 bases at J, with 13 bases between the two ends.

The CDR3 spells CASSLTREGPRWQFF. The CDR3 DNA sequence: TGTGCCAGCAGTTTGACGCGGGAGGGCCCCAGGTGGCAGTTCTTC. The chain joins TRBV28 to TRBJ2-1; 9 bases fit TRBD2. The CDR3 extends over 15 amino acids. The germline CDR1 and CDR2 sequences are MDHEN and SYDVKM. Losses at the gene ends were 3 bases for V and 12 bases for J; bases not matched to a gene: 12.

V is TRBV6-6 and J is TRBJ1-5; D unresolved. V was trimmed by 7 bases and J by 6 bases, leaving 16 bases between them. The CDR3 sequence is 14 residues long. CDR1 MNHNY and CDR2 SVGAGI come from the germline V gene (reference sequence). As DNA, the CDR3 is TGTGCCAGCACCATACAACCTTCGAGTCAGCCCCAGCATTTT. It encodes CASTIQPSSQPQHF.

In the case of this clone: A read error likely explains this, since a far larger clone differs by one base. The V call is TRBV28, the J call TRBJ2-7; TRBD1 aligns across 9 bases. The CDR3 covers 14 residues. V lost 6 bases, J lost 3 bases, and 6 bases stayed unmatched. CDR1 is MDHEN, CDR2 SYDVKM, per germline. The CDR3 nucleotides are TGTGCCAGCAGCCCCGCGACAGGGGGCTACGAGCAGTACTTC. This translates into CASSPATGGYEQYF.